This entry describes one T cell receptor beta chain. This sample is drawn from a study of blood T cell repertoires in COVID-19. Turning to the study itself: The United States, Italy and Spain were the sources of the acute and convalescent COVID-19 samples. PBMCs, B-cell-depleted T cells, or T cells were the source of the cDNA or gDNA that made up the material.

With 7 bases removed from V and 10 bases from J, the gap between germline ends came to 18 bases. Germline V gene lookup returns CDR1 SGHRS and CDR2 YFSETQ. The CDR3 extends over 13 amino acids. In the original workflow: Estimated nucleated cell counts came from reference gene primer amplification. Data came from immunoSEQ multiplex PCR; TCRdb stores just in-frame clones and leaves some out. That table gives V, J and clone size, and the DNA gave D and trimming. The sample includes approximately 290,000 clones, about 89% of them seen just once. The chain combines TRBV5-1 with TRBJ2-1, with D possibly matching TRBD2 (7 bases). Sequencing was performed on peripheral blood. This TCR was recovered from a man aged 25-40 years with acute or convalescent COVID-19. CDR3 nucleotides: TGCGCCAGCGGGACTGGCGGGGGCTTGGAGCAGTTCTTC. Translation gives CASGTGGGLEQFF.